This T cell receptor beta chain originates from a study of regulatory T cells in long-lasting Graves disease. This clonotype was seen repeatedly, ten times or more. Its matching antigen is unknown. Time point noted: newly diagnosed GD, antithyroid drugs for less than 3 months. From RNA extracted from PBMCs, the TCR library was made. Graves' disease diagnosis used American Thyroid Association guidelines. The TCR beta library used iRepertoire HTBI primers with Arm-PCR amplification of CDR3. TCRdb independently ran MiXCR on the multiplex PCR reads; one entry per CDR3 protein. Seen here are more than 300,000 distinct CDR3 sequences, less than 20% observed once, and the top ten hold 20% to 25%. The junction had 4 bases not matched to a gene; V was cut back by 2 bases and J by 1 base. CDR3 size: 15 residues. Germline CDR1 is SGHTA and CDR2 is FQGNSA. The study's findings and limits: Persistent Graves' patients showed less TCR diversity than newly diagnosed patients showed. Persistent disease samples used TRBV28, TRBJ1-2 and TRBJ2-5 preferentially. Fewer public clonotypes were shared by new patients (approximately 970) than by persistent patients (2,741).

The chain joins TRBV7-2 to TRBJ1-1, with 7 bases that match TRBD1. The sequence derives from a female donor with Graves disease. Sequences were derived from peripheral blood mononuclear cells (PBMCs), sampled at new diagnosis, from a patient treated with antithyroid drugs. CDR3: CASSLLGTANTEAFF. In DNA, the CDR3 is TGTGCCAGCAGCTTATTAGGGACAGCGAACACTGAAGCTTTCTTT.